Below are 27 T cell receptor beta chains sequenced from a single sample in a study of Ad26.COV2.S vaccination and SARS-CoV-2 variants. Sequenced by immunoSEQ multiplex PCR; TCRdb stores in-frame clones only, minus some. Among approximately 410,000 clones listed, approximately 87% were seen once. Treatment noted: 15 to 20 received Ad26.COV2.S at low or high dose, single or two shots; roughly five received placebo; per-sample allocation not given. Following the first vaccine or placebo injection, samples were taken on day 63. The sequenced sample was peripheral blood, obtained in a trial of Ad26.COV2.S vaccine versus placebo. All receptors derive from a person aged 18 to 59 who received the Ad26.COV2.S COVID-19 vaccine or a placebo.

The chain is built from TRBV10-3 and TRBJ2-7; possibly TRBD1 or TRBD2 for D (7 bases each). V lost 7 bases and J 5 bases, leaving 15 bases between the germline ends. This CDR3 has 13 amino acids. Germline V lookup: CDR1 ENHRY, CDR2 SYGVKD. CDR3 nucleotides: TGTGCCATCAATCGGGACAGCGGGGACGAGCAGTACTTC. This codes for CAINRDSGDEQYF.

This clone was seen a single time. The genes are TRBV9 and TRBJ2-5; TRBD2 might be the D (6 bases). V dropped 0 bases and J dropped 1 base, with 13 bases sitting between them. CDR3 length: 16 amino acids. Germline V gene data show CDR1 as SGDLS and CDR2 as YYNGEE. CDR3 region: CASSVVNPRGQETQYF. The CDR3 DNA reads TGTGCCAGCAGCGTAGTCAACCCGCGGGGCCAAGAGACCCAGTACTTC.

The V call is TRBV5-6, the J call TRBJ1-4, with D unresolved. Trimming took 0 bases from V and 8 from J, leaving 8 bases between them. The CDR3 covers 13 residues. Germline CDR1 SGHDT, CDR2 YYEEEE. The CDR3 sequence is CASSLDGREKLFF. The CDR3 DNA follows: TGTGCCAGCAGCTTGGATGGGAGGGAAAAACTGTTTTTT.

The chain employs TRBV5-1 and TRBJ2-7, with 10 bases identical to TRBD2. Trimming at V came to 1 base and at J to 3 bases, leaving 10 bases not matched to a gene. This CDR3 has 17 residues. CDR1 SGHRS and CDR2 YFSETQ come from the germline V gene. The CDR3 bases are TGCGCCAGCAGCTTGTCCATCCCCGGACTAGCGGACTACGAGCAGTACTTC. Translation gives CASSLSIPGLADYEQYF.

The chain combines TRBV19 with TRBJ1-4; D is unresolved. CDR1 is LNHDA, CDR2 SQIVND, per germline (reference sequence). The CDR3 loop spans 14 amino acids. Trimming stripped 5 bases from V and 6 bases from J, with 13 bases between. The CDR3 reads CASSGGEAYEKLFF. DNA for the CDR3: TGTGCCAGTAGTGGCGGGGAGGCTTATGAAAAACTGTTTTTT.

This clone was found once. The chain uses TRBV27 and TRBJ2-2, with D possibly TRBD1 on 6 matching bases. Deletions cut 2 bases from V and 7 bases from J, with 11 bases between. Germline CDR1 is MNHEY and CDR2 is SMNVEV (reference sequence). The CDR3 is 14 amino acids. CDR3 region: CASSLTTGYGELFF. In nucleotides, the CDR3 is TGTGCCAGCAGTTTAACGACAGGTTACGGGGAGCTGTTTTTT.

The chain carries TRBV29-1 and TRBJ2-1; 8 bases line up with TRBD1. Trimming removed 3 bases from V and 6 bases from J; junction bases left unmatched: 7. The CDR3 loop spans 14 amino acids. Germline V lookup: CDR1 SQVTM, CDR2 ANQGSEA. CDR3 amino acids: CSVDGQGDGNEQFF. The CDR3 DNA follows: TGCAGCGTTGACGGACAGGGAGATGGCAATGAGCAGTTCTTC.

This rearrangement joins TRBV11-2 to TRBJ2-5; 8 bases are a match to TRBD2. The CDR3 has 17 residues. Germline assignment: CDR1 SGHAT and CDR2 FQNNGV. V dropped 2 bases and J dropped 4; count of bases not matched to a gene: 12. CDR3 sequence: CASSLQIPRGGGETQYF. As DNA, the CDR3 is TGTGCCAGCAGCTTACAAATCCCACGGGGGGGCGGAGAGACCCAGTACTTC.

The chain recombines TRBV7-6 with TRBJ2-7; 12 nucleotides align to TRBD2. After removal of 5 bases from V and 5 bases from J, the junction contained 10 bases not matched to a gene. Germline assignment: CDR1 SGHVS and CDR2 FNYEAQ. This CDR3 region has 16 residues. The CDR3 is CASSPLLAGGRNEQYF. The CDR3 coding sequence is TGTGCCAGCAGCCCTCTCCTAGCGGGGGGGAGGAACGAGCAGTACTTC.

This chain connects TRBV7-2 to TRBJ1-5; D gene unclear. Trimming removed 7 bases at V and 5 bases at J, with 15 bases between. The V gene's germline CDR1 is SGHTA and CDR2 FQGNSA. CDR3 length: 14 residues. The CDR3 DNA sequence: TGTGCCAGCACCCCCAACCCCGACTATCAGCCCCAGCATTTT. Translation: CASTPNPDYQPQHF.

The rearrangement links TRBV5-1 to TRBJ2-1; 15 nucleotides line up with TRBD2. Trimming at V came to 2 bases and at J to 0 bases, leaving 6 bases not matched to a gene. The CDR3 is 19 amino acids. Germline V gives CDR1 SGHRS, CDR2 YFSETQ. CDR3 coding DNA: TGCGCCAGCAGCTTAGGACTAGCGGGGGGGCCTACCTCCTACAATGAGCAGTTCTTC. It codes for CASSLGLAGGPTSYNEQFF.

This chain joins TRBV3-1 (or the pseudogene TRBV3-2) and TRBJ2-1; D is perhaps TRBD2 (5 bases). CDR1 and CDR2 from the germline V gene are LGHDT and YNNKEL (reference sequence). The CDR3 runs to 15 residues. The ends were cut back, 0 bases at V and 6 bases at J, with 12 bases in the middle. The CDR3 DNA reads TGTGCCAGCAGCCAAGATTCGGAACGGGGCAATGAGCAGTTCTTC. Protein sequence: CASSQDSERGNEQFF.

The CDR3 DNA is TGCGCCAGCAGCAACCGCAAGGGTGGGGATGAGCAGTTCTTC. Its protein product is CASSNRKGGDEQFF. The rearrangement joins TRBV4-1 to TRBJ2-1; the D is unclear. The CDR3 sequence is 14 residues long. From germline, CDR1 is MGHRA and CDR2 YSYEKL. Trimming took off 5 bases at V and 8 bases at J, with 16 bases between the two ends.

V usage is TRBV6-2 or TRBV6-3 and J usage is TRBJ2-5; 8 bases line up with TRBD1. The germline CDR1 and CDR2 sequences are MNHEY and SVGEGT. The CDR3 runs 14 residues. V shed 5 bases and J 5 bases; nucleotides not matched to a gene: 7. CDR3 sequence: CASSSGQGWETQYF. CDR3 coding DNA: TGTGCCAGCAGTAGTGGACAGGGATGGGAGACCCAGTACTTC.

In its sample, this clone was seen a few times. This chain links TRBV7-9 with TRBJ1-2, with a possible D match to TRBD1 (5 bases). This CDR3 has 15 residues. V lost 0 bases, J lost 4 bases, and 12 bases lay in between. Germline V lookup: CDR1 SEHNR, CDR2 FQNEAQ (reference sequence). The DNA for the CDR3 is TGTGCCAGCAGCTTAGCGAGGCAGGGATTCTATGGCTACACCTTC. It yields the protein CASSLARQGFYGYTF.

The V gene is TRBV4-1, the J gene TRBJ2-5, with 9 bases matching TRBD2. Germline loops: CDR1 MGHRA, CDR2 YSYEKL. The CDR3 spans 16 residues. Unmatched junction bases numbered 10, after V lost 3 bases and J lost 5 bases. In DNA form, the CDR3 reads TGCGCCAGCAGCCAGGAGGCGGGACTAGCATTCGAGACCCAGTACTTC. Translation gives CASSQEAGLAFETQYF.

The V and J genes are TRBV5-1 and TRBJ1-1; weak D call: TRBD1 (6 bases). The CDR3 has 14 amino acids. Germline V gene sequence: CDR1 SGHRS, CDR2 YFSETQ. Trimming pared 0 bases from V and 7 bases from J, leaving 13 bases between. CDR3 sequence reads: CASSLARGALEAFF. CDR3 nucleotides: TGCGCCAGCAGCTTGGCCCGGGGGGCTCTTGAAGCTTTCTTT.

This sequence joins TRBV19 and TRBJ1-1; no clear D. This CDR3 contains 12 residues. Trimming removed 5 bases from V and 8 bases from J, with 12 bases in between. The germline gives CDR1 LNHDA, CDR2 SQIVND (reference sequence). CDR3 DNA sequence: TGTGCCAGTAGTGTACACACAGAGGAAGCTTTCTTT. Encoded protein: CASSVHTEEAFF.

The rearrangement joins TRBV19 to TRBJ2-2; no firm D call. Between the trimmed V and J ends, which lost 7 bases and 6 bases, there was a span of 15 bases. CDR3 length: 14 amino acids. CDR1 and CDR2 from the germline V gene are LNHDA and SQIVND (reference sequence). Here the CDR3 reads CASKVNDQAGELFF. The CDR3 DNA sequence: TGTGCCAGTAAGGTGAACGACCAGGCCGGGGAGCTGTTTTTT.

This chain joins TRBV7-9 and TRBJ2-7; D gene uncertain. The CDR3 spans 13 residues. The ends were cut back, 4 bases at V and 9 bases at J, with 16 bases in the middle. CDR1 SEHNR and CDR2 FQNEAQ come from the germline V gene (reference sequence). The CDR3 DNA reads as TGTGCCAGCAGCTCCCGACCCCCGGACGGGCAGTACTTC. Amino acid sequence: CASSSRPPDGQYF.

This clone has only one observation. The CDR3 nucleotides read TGTGCCACCAGTCCTAGGCCCGGGACGACCAGGGGTGGCTACACCTTC. As protein: CATSPRPGTTRGGYTF. V gene TRBV15 combines with J gene TRBJ1-2; D may be TRBD1 (6 bases). V was pared by 6 bases and J by 7 bases, with 24 bases between. The CDR3 is 16 residues long. Looked up from germline, CDR1 is LNHNV and CDR2 is YYDKDF (reference sequence).

The CDR3: CASSTGNYEQYF. The CDR3 DNA is TGTGCCAGCAGTACAGGAAACTACGAGCAGTACTTC. The genes are TRBV6-2 or TRBV6-3 and TRBJ2-7; D is possibly TRBD1 (5 bases). The V end was cut by 5 bases, the J end by 3 bases, with 8 bases between. This CDR3 comprises 12 residues. Germline V CDR1 and CDR2: MNHEY, SVGEGT.

The chain is built from TRBV6-5 and TRBJ1-2, with D unresolved. Trimming cost V 4 bases and J 5 bases, with 5 bases left between them. The V gene's germline CDR1 is MNHEY and CDR2 SVGAGI. CDR3 length equals 11 residues. The CDR3 spells CASSSAYGYTF. The CDR3 coding sequence is TGTGCCAGCAGTTCGGCATATGGCTACACCTTC.

The chain employs TRBV4-3 and TRBJ1-2, with no clear D. The CDR3 contains 15 residues. V gave up 1 base and J gave up 3 bases, with 12 bases separating them. Germline CDR1 and CDR2: LGHNA and YSLEER. CDR3 loop: CASSQAWRRYYGYTF. The DNA of the CDR3 is TGCGCCAGCAGCCAAGCATGGCGGAGATACTATGGCTACACCTTC.

The rearrangement joins TRBV5-4 to TRBJ2-7, with 9 bases identical to TRBD1. CDR3 size: 13 residues. J gave up 2 bases and V 9 bases, and 6 bases lay outside the gene matches. Germline CDR1 and CDR2: SGHNT and YYREEE (reference sequence). The CDR3 loop is CATRTGEAYEQYF. In DNA, the CDR3 is TGTGCCACCCGGACAGGGGAGGCCTACGAGCAGTACTTC.

This clone was found once. The chain has TRBV7-9 and TRBJ1-2, with TRBD1 matching 9 bases. Losses at the gene ends were 6 bases for V and 5 bases for J; bases not matched to a gene: 19. The CDR3 is made up of 18 amino acids. Germline V lookup: CDR1 SEHNR, CDR2 FQNEAQ (reference sequence). The CDR3: CASSSPGQGPIWGYGYTF. The CDR3 DNA reads as TGTGCCAGCAGTTCGCCGGGACAGGGCCCGATTTGGGGGTATGGCTACACCTTC.

This clone occurred once. The V gene is TRBV28, the J gene TRBJ1-2, with 7 bases aligning to TRBD1. The germline V gene has CDR1 MDHEN and CDR2 SYDVKM. This CDR3 has 16 amino acids. The V and J ends lost 6 bases and 1 base, in that order; junction bases with no gene match: 11. CDR3 residues: CASRQQGYLDNYGYTF. The CDR3 DNA sequence: TGTGCCAGCAGACAACAGGGGTATCTTGATAACTATGGCTACACCTTC.